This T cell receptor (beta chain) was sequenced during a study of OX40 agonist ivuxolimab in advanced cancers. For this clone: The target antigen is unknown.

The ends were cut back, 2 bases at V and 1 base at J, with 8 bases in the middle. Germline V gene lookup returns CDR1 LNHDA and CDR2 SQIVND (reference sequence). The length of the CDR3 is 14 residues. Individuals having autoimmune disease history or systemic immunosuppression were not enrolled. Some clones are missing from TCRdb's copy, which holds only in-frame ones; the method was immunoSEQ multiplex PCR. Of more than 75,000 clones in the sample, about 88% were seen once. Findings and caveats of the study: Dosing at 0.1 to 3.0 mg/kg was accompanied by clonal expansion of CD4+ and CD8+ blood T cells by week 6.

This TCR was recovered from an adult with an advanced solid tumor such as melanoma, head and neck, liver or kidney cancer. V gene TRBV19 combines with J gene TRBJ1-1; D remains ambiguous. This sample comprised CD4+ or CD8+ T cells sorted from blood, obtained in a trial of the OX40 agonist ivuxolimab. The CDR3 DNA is TGTGCCAGTAGTATACACGGAAGGAACACTGAAGCTTTCTTT. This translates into CASSIHGRNTEAFF.